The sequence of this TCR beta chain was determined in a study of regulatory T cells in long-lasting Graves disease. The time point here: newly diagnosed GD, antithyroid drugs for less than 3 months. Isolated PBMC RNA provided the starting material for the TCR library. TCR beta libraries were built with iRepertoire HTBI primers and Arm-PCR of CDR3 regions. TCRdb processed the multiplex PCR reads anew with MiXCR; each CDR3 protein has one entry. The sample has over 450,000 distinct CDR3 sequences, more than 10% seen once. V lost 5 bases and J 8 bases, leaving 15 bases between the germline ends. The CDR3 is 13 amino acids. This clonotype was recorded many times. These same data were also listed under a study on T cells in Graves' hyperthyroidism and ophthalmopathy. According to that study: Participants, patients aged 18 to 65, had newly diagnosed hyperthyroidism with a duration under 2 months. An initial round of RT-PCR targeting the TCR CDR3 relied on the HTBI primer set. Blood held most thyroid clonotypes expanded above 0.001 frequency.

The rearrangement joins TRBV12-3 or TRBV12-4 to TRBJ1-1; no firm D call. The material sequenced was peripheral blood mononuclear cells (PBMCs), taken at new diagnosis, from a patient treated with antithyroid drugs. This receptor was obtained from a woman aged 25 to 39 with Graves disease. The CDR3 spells CASSTRARMEAFF. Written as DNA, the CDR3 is TGTGCCAGCAGTACCCGGGCCCGTATGGAAGCTTTCTTT.